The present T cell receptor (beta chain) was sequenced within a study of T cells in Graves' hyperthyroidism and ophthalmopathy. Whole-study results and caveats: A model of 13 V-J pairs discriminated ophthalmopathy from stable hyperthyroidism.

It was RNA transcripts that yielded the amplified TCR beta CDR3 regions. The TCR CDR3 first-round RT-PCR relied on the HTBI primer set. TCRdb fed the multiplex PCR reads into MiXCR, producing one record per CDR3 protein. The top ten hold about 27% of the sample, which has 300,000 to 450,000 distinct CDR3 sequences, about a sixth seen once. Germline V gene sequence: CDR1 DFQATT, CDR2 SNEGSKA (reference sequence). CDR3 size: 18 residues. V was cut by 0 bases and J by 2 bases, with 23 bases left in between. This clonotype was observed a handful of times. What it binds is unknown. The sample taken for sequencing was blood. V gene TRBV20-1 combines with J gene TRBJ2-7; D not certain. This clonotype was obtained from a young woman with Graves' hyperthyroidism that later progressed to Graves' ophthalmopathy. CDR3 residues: CSARDTPPEMWVPYEQYF. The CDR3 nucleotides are TGCAGTGCTAGAGATACCCCCCCGGAGATGTGGGTCCCCTACGAGCAGTACTTC.